The clone carrying this TCR beta chain was seen at least ten times. Its antigen is undetermined. Unique molecular identifiers were attached to individual cDNA molecules. Using its own MiXCR run on the 5' RACE reads, TCRdb lists one record per CDR3 protein. The data show around 46,000 distinct CDR3 sequences, 11% seen once. The data were obtained in a study of early T cells in non-severe SARS-CoV-2 infection. Study context: Sequencing input comprised bulk RNA from unsorted whole blood; chain pairing was not available.

Germline V gene data show CDR1 as SGHRS and CDR2 as YFSETQ. The CDR3 runs 12 residues. Trimming cost V 10 bases and J 4 bases, with 12 bases left between them. Study observations and caveats: Clonotype matching in VDJdb favored anti-spike CD8 responses and did not capture private and CD4 specificities.

The material sequenced was whole blood. The chain couples TRBV5-1 to TRBJ2-1; possible D gene TRBD2, 6 bases. The source is an adult who was a healthcare worker with PCR-confirmed SARS-CoV-2 infection or an uninfected control (not recorded which). This chain's CDR3 is CASREAYNEQFF. CDR3 sequence (DNA): TGCGCCTCGAGGGAGGCGTACAATGAGCAGTTCTTC.